The 13 T cell receptor beta chains reported below all come from one sample, sequenced in a study of early T cells in non-severe SARS-CoV-2 infection (dated by TCRdb to about 2021). Library prep was done by 5' RACE. Sequencing instrument: NextSeq 500. TCRdb reworked the public reads: Q25 trimming with fastp, MiXCR clone assembly, productive beta chains retained. Each CDR3 protein appears once, grouped with its most common genes and DNA. Present in this sample are more than 55,000 distinct CDR3 sequences, 13% of which were seen just once. The ten top clones hold about 4.7% of the sample. The sample taken for sequencing was whole blood. These receptor sequences come from an adult who was a healthcare worker with PCR-confirmed SARS-CoV-2 infection or an uninfected control (not recorded which).

This clonotype was seen at least ten times. This chain links TRBV6-2 or TRBV6-3 with TRBJ2-7, with TRBD1 identical over 9 bases. The length of the CDR3 is 16 residues. After removal of 6 bases from V and 1 base from J, the junction contained 10 bases not matched to a gene. Germline CDR1 MNHEY, CDR2 SVGEGT. DNA for the CDR3: TGTGCCAGCAGAGAGACAACAGGGGGCGAGTCCTACGAGCAGTACTTC. This gives the protein CASRETTGGESYEQYF.

This clonotype was picked up many times. The chain recombines TRBV20-1 with TRBJ2-3; maybe TRBD2 (7 bases). The germline V gene encodes CDR1 DFQATT and CDR2 SNEGSKA (reference sequence). Trimming left V 6 bases short and J 4 bases short, with 23 bases between. The CDR3 is made up of 16 amino acids. CDR3 DNA: TGCAGTGCAGTCAAACGGGGAGGGGGTGTCGCAGATACGCAGTATTTT. Protein sequence: CSAVKRGGGVADTQYF.

CDR3 in DNA: TGTGCCAGCAGTTCGGGACACCGCTATGGCTACACCTTC. Amino acid sequence: CASSSGHRYGYTF. The chain employs TRBV7-9 and TRBJ1-2, with a possible D match to TRBD1 (6 bases). Deletions cut 6 bases from V and 4 bases from J, with 12 bases between. The germline V gene encodes CDR1 SEHNR and CDR2 FQNEAQ (reference sequence). The CDR3 consists of 13 residues.

The sample holds many counts of this clonotype. This chain uses TRBV10-3 with TRBJ2-7; TRBD2 agrees at 7 bases. J gave up 0 bases and V 5 bases, and 7 bases lay outside the gene matches. The germline CDR1 and CDR2 sequences are ENHRY and SYGVKD. CDR3 length equals 15 residues. The CDR3: CAISPKAGSSYEQYF. The CDR3 DNA is TGTGCCATCAGTCCAAAAGCGGGGAGCTCCTACGAGCAGTACTTC.

This clonotype was recorded at least ten times. The chain links TRBV4-1 to TRBJ2-1; 13 bases agree with TRBD2. CDR1 and CDR2 (germline): MGHRA, YSYEKL. CDR3 length: 21 amino acids. Unmatched junction bases numbered 20, after V lost 1 base and J lost 8 bases. The CDR3 protein is CASSQALPGLAGWAVRDEQFF. The CDR3 region has the DNA TGCGCCAGCAGCCAAGCTCTCCCGGGACTAGCGGGATGGGCCGTTAGGGATGAGCAGTTCTTC.

J is TRBJ2-1 and V is TRBV19; TRBD2 might be the D (6 bases). From germline, CDR1 is LNHDA and CDR2 SQIVND (reference sequence). The germline V and J ends were trimmed by 5 bases and 7 bases, with 21 bases remaining between them. The CDR3 consists of 16 residues. The CDR3 here is CASSLRGGAPWNEQFF. In DNA form, the CDR3 reads TGTGCCAGTAGTCTCCGCGGAGGGGCACCCTGGAATGAGCAGTTCTTC. The complete variable domain, with remaining parts taken from reference TRBV19 and TRBJ2-1, reads DGGITQSPKYLFRKEGQNVTLSCEQNLNHDAMYWYRQDPGQGLRLIYYSQIVNDFQKGDIAEGYSVSREKKESFPLTVTSAQKNPTAFYLCASSLRGGAPWNEQFFGPGTRLTVL.

This clonotype was counted many times. The rearrangement joins TRBV20-1 to TRBJ2-7; tentative D call: TRBD1 (7 bases). The CDR3 sequence is 16 residues long. CDR1 DFQATT and CDR2 SNEGSKA come from the germline V gene (reference sequence). Trimming removed 2 bases at V and 4 bases at J, with 21 bases between. DNA for the CDR3: TGCAGTGCTAGAACCCTGGAAACAGGGGCGGGGTACGAGCAGTACTTC. This translates into CSARTLETGAGYEQYF.

Many counts were recorded for this clonotype. This chain links TRBV29-1 with TRBJ1-2; D is unresolved. V was trimmed by 3 bases and J by 3 bases, leaving 11 bases between them. The germline CDR1 and CDR2 sequences are SQVTM and ANQGSEA. This CDR3 spans 13 amino acids. The CDR3 sequence: CSVDPAEHYGYTF. DNA of the CDR3: TGCAGCGTTGATCCAGCTGAGCACTATGGCTACACCTTC.

The gene calls are TRBV29-1 and TRBJ2-4, with unresolved D. CDR1 is SQVTM and CDR2 is ANQGSEA in the germline V gene. V lost 6 bases and J 0 bases, leaving 3 bases between the germline ends. The CDR3 has 11 amino acids. This CDR3 is CSVIAKNIQYF. In DNA form, the CDR3 reads TGCAGCGTAATAGCCAAAAACATTCAGTACTTC.

This clonotype showed up just a few times. The chain combines TRBV6-4 with TRBJ2-3; D may be TRBD2 (6 bases). This CDR3 is built from 12 residues. The V end lost 2 bases, the J end lost 12 bases, and 12 bases lay between the germline ends. In germline, CDR1 is MRHNA, CDR2 SNTAGT. The chain's CDR3 is CASSDQDYPQYF. CDR3 nucleotides: TGTGCCAGCAGTGACCAGGACTACCCCCAGTATTTT.

There are many counts of this clonotype. The gene calls are TRBV5-5 and TRBJ1-5; D unresolved. V was cut by 4 bases and J by 0 bases, with 11 bases left in between. The CDR3 sequence is 15 residues long. CDR1 and CDR2 from the germline V gene are SGHKS and YYEKEE (reference sequence). The CDR3 DNA reads as TGTGCCAGCAGCCGGGTCACAGATAGCAATCAGCCCCAGCATTTT. It specifies CASSRVTDSNQPQHF.

The CDR3 nucleotides are TGCGCCAGCAGCCCTTTAGCGGGGGGGCAACTGGAGACCCAGTACTTC. It specifies CASSPLAGGQLETQYF. The J gene is TRBJ2-5, the V gene TRBV4-1; 11 nucleotides match TRBD2. J was trimmed by 5 bases and V by 4 bases; bases with no gene match: 9. The CDR3 runs 16 residues. CDR1 and CDR2 from the germline V gene are MGHRA and YSYEKL.

This clonotype was seen once. V usage is TRBV27 and J usage is TRBJ2-1; 7 nucleotides agree with TRBD1. The CDR3 is 12 residues long. In germline, CDR1 is MNHEY, CDR2 SMNVEV (reference sequence). V shed 3 bases and J 10 bases; nucleotides not matched to a gene: 3. CDR3 DNA sequence: TGTGCCAGCAGTTTCAGGGGGAACGAGCAGTTCTTC. It yields the protein CASSFRGNEQFF.